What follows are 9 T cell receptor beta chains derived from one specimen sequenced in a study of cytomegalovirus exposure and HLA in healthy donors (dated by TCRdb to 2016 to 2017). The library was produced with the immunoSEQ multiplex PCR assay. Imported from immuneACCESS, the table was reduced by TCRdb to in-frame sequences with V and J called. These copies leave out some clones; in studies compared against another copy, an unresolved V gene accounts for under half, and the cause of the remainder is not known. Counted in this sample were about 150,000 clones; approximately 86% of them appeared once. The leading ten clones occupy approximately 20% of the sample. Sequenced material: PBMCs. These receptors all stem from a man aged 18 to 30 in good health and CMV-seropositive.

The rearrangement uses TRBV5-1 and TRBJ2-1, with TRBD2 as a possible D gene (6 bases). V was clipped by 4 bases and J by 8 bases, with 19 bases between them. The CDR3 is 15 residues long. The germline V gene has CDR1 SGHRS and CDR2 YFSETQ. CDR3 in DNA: TGCGCCAGCAGCCCAACGTCCGGAGGGGCGGATGAGCAGTTCTTC. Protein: CASSPTSGGADEQFF. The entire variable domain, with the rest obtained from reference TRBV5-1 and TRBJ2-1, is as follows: KAGVTQTPRYLIKTRGQQVTLSCSPISGHRSVSWYQQTPGQGLQFLFEYFSETQRNKGNFPGRFSGRQFSNSRSEMNVSTLELGDSALYLCASSPTSGGADEQFFGPGTRLTVL.

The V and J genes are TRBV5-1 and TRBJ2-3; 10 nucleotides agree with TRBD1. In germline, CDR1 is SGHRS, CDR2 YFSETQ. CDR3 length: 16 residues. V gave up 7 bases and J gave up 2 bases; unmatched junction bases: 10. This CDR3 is CASCSGQGLYTDTQYF. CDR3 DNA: TGCGCCAGCTGTTCGGGACAGGGGCTCTACACAGATACGCAGTATTTT.

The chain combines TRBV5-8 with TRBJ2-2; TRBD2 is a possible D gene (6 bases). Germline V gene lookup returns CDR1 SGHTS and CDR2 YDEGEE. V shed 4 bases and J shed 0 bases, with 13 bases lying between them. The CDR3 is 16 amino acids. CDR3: CASSPLGGPNTGELFF. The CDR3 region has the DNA TGTGCCAGCAGCCCTCTCGGGGGACCGAACACCGGGGAGCTGTTTTTT. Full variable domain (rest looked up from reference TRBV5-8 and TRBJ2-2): EAGVTQSPTHLIKTRGQQATLRCSPISGHTSVYWYQQALGLGLQFLLWYDEGEERNRGNFPPRFSGRQFPNYSSELNVNALELEDSALYLCASSPLGGPNTGELFFGEGSRLTVL.

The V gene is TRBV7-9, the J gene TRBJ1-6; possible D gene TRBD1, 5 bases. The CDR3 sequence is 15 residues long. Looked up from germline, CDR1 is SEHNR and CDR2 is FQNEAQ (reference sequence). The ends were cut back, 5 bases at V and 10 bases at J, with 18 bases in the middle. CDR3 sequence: CASSILQAKVSPLHF. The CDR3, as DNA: TGTGCCAGCAGCATCTTACAGGCGAAGGTCTCACCCCTCCACTTT.

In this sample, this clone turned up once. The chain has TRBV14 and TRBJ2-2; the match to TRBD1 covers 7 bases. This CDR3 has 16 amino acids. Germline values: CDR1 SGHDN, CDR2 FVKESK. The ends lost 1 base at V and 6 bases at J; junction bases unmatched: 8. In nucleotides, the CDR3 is TGTGCCAGCAGCCAAGTAAGGGGGCCAGGATCCGGGGAGCTGTTTTTT. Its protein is CASSQVRGPGSGELFF. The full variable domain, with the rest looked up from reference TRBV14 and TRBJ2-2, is EAGVTQFPSHSVIEKGQTVTLRCDPISGHDNLYWYRRVMGKEIKFLLHFVKESKQDESGMPNNRFLAERTGGTYSTLKVQPAELEDSGVYFCASSQVRGPGSGELFFGEGSRLTVL.

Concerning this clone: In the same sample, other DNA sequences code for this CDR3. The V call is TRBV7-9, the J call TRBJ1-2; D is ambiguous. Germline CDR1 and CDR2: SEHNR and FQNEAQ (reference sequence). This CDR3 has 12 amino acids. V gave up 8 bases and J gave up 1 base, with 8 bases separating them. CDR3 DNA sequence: TGTGCCAGCTCCCGGGGTAACTATGGCTACACCTTC. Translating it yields CASSRGNYGYTF.

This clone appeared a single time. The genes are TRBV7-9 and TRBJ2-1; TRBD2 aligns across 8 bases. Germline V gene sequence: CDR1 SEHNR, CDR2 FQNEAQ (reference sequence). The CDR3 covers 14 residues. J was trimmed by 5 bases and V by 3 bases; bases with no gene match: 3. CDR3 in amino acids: CASSLSGGNNEQFF. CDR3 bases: TGTGCCAGCAGCTTGAGCGGGGGTAACAATGAGCAGTTCTTC.

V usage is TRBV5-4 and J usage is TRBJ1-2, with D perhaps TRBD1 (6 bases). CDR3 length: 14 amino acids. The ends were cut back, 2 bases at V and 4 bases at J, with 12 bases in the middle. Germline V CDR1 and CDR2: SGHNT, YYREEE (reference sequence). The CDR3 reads CASSFNTGPYGYTF. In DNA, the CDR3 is TGTGCCAGCAGCTTCAATACAGGGCCCTATGGCTACACCTTC.

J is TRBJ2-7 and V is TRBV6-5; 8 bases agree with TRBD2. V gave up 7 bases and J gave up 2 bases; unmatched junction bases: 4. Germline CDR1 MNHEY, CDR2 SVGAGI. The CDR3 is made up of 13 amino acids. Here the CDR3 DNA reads TGTGCCAGCACCGAACTAGCGGCCTACGAGCAGTACTTC. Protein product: CASTELAAYEQYF.